Sequencing of this TCR beta chain was carried out in a study of Graves' ophthalmopathy and Graves' hyperthyroidism. From RNA, the CDR3 regions of TCR beta chains were amplified and sequenced. RT-PCR was first run with HTBI primers, then multiplex PCR in a second round. TCRdb fed the multiplex PCR reads into MiXCR, producing one record per CDR3 protein. Of about 340,000 distinct CDR3 sequences listed, roughly 15% are singletons. The sample holds many counts of this clonotype. Germline V gene lookup returns CDR1 DFQATT and CDR2 SNEGSKA (reference sequence). With 1 base clipped from V and 5 bases from J, the junction kept 2 bases outside the gene matches. The CDR3 totals 13 residues. The authors isolated PBMCs from around 10 ml of fresh peripheral blood.

The TCR was taken from an adult man with Graves' ophthalmopathy. Source material: peripheral blood. The rearrangement joins TRBV20-1 to TRBJ2-7; 10 nucleotides agree with TRBD2. As DNA, the CDR3 is TGCAGTGCTAGAGCTAGCGGGAGAGACGAGCAGTACTTC. This translates into CSARASGRDEQYF.